The next 10 T cell receptor beta chains were all read from a single sample in a study of blood T cells in healthy people across ages. A J-beta primer mix and a sample-barcoded 5' primer were used in a second PCR of roughly 7 to 12 cycles. TCRdb reanalysed the 5' RACE reads using MiXCR and keeps one entry per CDR3 protein. The sample contains about 690,000 distinct CDR3 sequences, roughly 41% of which appear only once. The sample consisted of blood. The receptors stem from a man at least 80 years old in good health.

Concerning this clonotype: A read error may explain this, as a much larger clone is one base away. J is TRBJ1-2 and V is TRBV7-3, with TRBD1 identical over 8 bases. From germline, CDR1 is SGHTA and CDR2 FQGTGA. V shed 8 bases and J 4 bases; nucleotides not matched to a gene: 6. The CDR3 has 13 residues. CDR3 sequence: CASAADRGYGYTF. Written as DNA, the CDR3 is TGTGCCAGCGCGGCAGACAGGGGCTATGGCTACACCTTC.

This sequence joins TRBV5-6 and TRBJ2-6; TRBD1 agrees at 7 bases. The junction had 8 bases not matched to a gene; V was cut back by 4 bases and J by 7 bases. This CDR3 region has 15 residues. Germline V gives CDR1 SGHDT, CDR2 YYEEEE. The CDR3 spells CASSQPTGLANVLTF. In nucleotides, the CDR3 is TGTGCCAGCAGCCAACCGACAGGGTTAGCCAACGTCCTGACTTTC.

This chain links TRBV7-2 with TRBJ1-2; 8 bases are a match to TRBD1. Germline V gene lookup returns CDR1 SGHTA and CDR2 FQGNSA. V was pared by 1 base and J by 6 bases, with 13 bases of the junction left unmatched. The CDR3 length is 17 residues. The CDR3 loop is CASSLVSVGQGGDGYTF. The CDR3 DNA is TGTGCCAGCAGCTTAGTTAGCGTCGGACAGGGAGGAGATGGCTACACCTTC.

The rearrangement links TRBV7-2 to TRBJ1-2; 7 bases match TRBD1. CDR3 size: 14 residues. Germline V gene lookup returns CDR1 SGHTA and CDR2 FQGNSA. J gave up 6 bases and V 2 bases, and 6 bases lay outside the gene matches. CDR3 residues: CASSLNPGTDGYTF. The CDR3 nucleotides are TGTGCCAGCAGCTTAAACCCCGGGACAGATGGCTACACCTTC.

This clonotype showed up many times. The chain couples TRBV27 to TRBJ2-3; 9 bases fit TRBD2. Germline V lookup: CDR1 MNHEY, CDR2 SMNVEV (reference sequence). The CDR3 length is 15 residues. J was trimmed by 3 bases and V by 4 bases; bases with no gene match: 5. CDR3 nucleotides: TGTGCCAGCAGTTCTGCGGGGGGGCCGACAGATACGCAGTATTTT. This codes for CASSSAGGPTDTQYF.

This clonotype was picked up one time. Written as DNA, the CDR3 is TGCGCCAGCAGCCCTCGGGGGGAGTTGCGCACAGATACGCAGTATTTT. Protein: CASSPRGELRTDTQYF. The chain is built from TRBV5-1 and TRBJ2-3, with 7 bases identical to TRBD2. Germline V lookup: CDR1 SGHRS, CDR2 YFSETQ. The length of the CDR3 is 16 residues. After removal of 4 bases from V and 1 base from J, the junction contained 9 bases not matched to a gene.

The genes are TRBV6-1 and TRBJ2-5; a weak D match, TRBD1 (5 bases). The end of the DNA aligns better with TRBJ2-7, so the J call may be wrong. Germline lookup yields CDR1 MNHNS and CDR2 SASEGT. This CDR3 spans 13 amino acids. Here the CDR3 DNA reads TGTGCCAGCATAACCCAGGAAACAGGCGAGCAGTACTTC. Translating gives CASITQETGEQYF.

This clonotype was recorded many times. V is TRBV10-3 and J is TRBJ2-7, with 9 bases matching TRBD1. The CDR3 length is 15 residues. Losses at the gene ends were 4 bases for V and 7 bases for J; bases not matched to a gene: 11. Germline CDR1 and CDR2: ENHRY and SYGVKD. CDR3: CAISVGQGSPGEQYF. The DNA for the CDR3 is TGTGCCATCAGTGTCGGACAGGGGAGTCCGGGGGAGCAGTACTTC.

The chain carries TRBV20-1 and TRBJ2-1, with 10 bases matching TRBD2. With 5 bases clipped from V and 7 bases from J, the junction kept 8 bases outside the gene matches. The germline V gene encodes CDR1 DFQATT and CDR2 SNEGSKA (reference sequence). The CDR3 consists of 14 residues. CDR3 in amino acids: CSAGGASGRNEQFF. The CDR3 nucleotides read TGCAGTGCTGGCGGGGCTAGCGGGAGAAATGAGCAGTTCTTC.

The rearrangement uses TRBV29-1 and TRBJ1-2; a weak D match, TRBD1 (5 bases). V lost 3 bases, J lost 3 bases, and 20 bases lay in between. This CDR3 has 16 amino acids. The germline CDR1 and CDR2 sequences are SQVTM and ANQGSEA. The CDR3 DNA follows: TGCAGCGTTGATTCTCCCCTGGCAGGGCGGGACTATGGCTACACCTTC. It yields the protein CSVDSPLAGRDYGYTF.